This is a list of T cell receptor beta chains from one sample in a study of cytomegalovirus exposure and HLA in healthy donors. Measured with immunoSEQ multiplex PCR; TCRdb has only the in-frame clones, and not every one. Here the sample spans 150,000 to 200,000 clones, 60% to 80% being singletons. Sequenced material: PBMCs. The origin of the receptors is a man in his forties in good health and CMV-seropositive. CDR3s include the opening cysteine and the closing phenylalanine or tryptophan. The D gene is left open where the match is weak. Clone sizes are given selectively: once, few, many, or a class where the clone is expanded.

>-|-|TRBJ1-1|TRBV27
CASSLSRGNTEAFF
TGTGCCAGCAGTTTAAGTCGGGGGAACACTGAAGCTTTCTTT
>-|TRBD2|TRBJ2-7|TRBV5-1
CASSPGGSYEQYF
TGCGCCAGCAGCCCGGGGGGGAGCTACGAGCAGTACTTC
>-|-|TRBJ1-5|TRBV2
CASSEEGGTPQHF
TGTGCCAGCAGTGAAGAGGGGGGGACGCCCCAGCATTTT
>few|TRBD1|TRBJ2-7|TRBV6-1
CASRTTGGEQYF
TGTGCCAGCAGGACGACAGGGGGCGAGCAGTACTTC
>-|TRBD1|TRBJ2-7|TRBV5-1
CASSIPPGQGGEQYF
TGCGCCAGCAGCATCCCGCCGGGACAGGGAGGGGAGCAGTACTTC
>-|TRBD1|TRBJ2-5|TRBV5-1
CASSLEGAKETQYF
TGCGCCAGCAGTCTAGAGGGGGCGAAAGAGACCCAGTACTTC
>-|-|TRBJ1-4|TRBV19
CASSSETYSGEKLFF
TGTGCCAGTAGTTCGGAGACCTACTCCGGCGAAAAACTGTTTTTT
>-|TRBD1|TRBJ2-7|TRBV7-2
CASSSRQGSYEQYF
TGTGCCAGCAGCTCCAGACAGGGCTCCTACGAGCAGTACTTC
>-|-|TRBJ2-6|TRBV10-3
CAISDHGQGDGANVLTF
TGTGCCATCAGTGACCATGGGCAGGGTGACGGGGCCAACGTCCTGACTTTC
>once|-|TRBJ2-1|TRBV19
CASNHGVGYNEQFF
TGTGCCAGTAACCACGGGGTGGGGTACAATGAGCAGTTCTTC
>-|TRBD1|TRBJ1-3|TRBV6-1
CASTKGQGGGNTIYF
TGTGCCAGCACCAAGGGACAGGGAGGTGGAAACACCATATATTTT
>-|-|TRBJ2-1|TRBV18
CASSGGPFPAYNEQFF
TGTGCCAGCTCCGGGGGTCCCTTCCCTGCTTACAATGAGCAGTTCTTC
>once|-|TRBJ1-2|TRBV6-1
CASSEAEGYGYTF
TGTGCCAGCAGTGAAGCGGAGGGGTATGGCTACACCTTC
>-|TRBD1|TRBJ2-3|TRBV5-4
CASSPGQGQTTDTQYF
TGTGCCAGCAGTCCCGGACAGGGCCAGACCACAGATACGCAGTATTTT
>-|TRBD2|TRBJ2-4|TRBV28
CASQSNGGGNIQYF
TGTGCCAGCCAATCTAACGGGGGGGGAAACATTCAGTACTTC
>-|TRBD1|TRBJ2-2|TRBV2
CASKGTEVTGELFF
TGTGCCAGCAAGGGGACAGAAGTTACCGGGGAGCTGTTTTTT
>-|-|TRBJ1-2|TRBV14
CASSRRTAAGGYTF
TGTGCCAGCAGCCGAAGAACAGCGGCAGGCGGCTACACCTTC
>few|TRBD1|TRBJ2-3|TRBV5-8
CASSYGGTGLADTQYF
TGTGCCAGCAGCTACGGCGGGACAGGGTTGGCAGATACGCAGTATTTT
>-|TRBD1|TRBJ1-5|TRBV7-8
CASSLTGNQPQHF
TGTGCCAGCAGCTTGACAGGGAATCAGCCCCAGCATTTT
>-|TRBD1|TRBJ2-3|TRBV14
CASSQDPINYRDRDTDTQYF
TGTGCCAGCAGCCAAGATCCTATCAATTACCGGGACAGAGACACAGATACGCAGTATTTT
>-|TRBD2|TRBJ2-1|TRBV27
CASSWAGGPLNEQFF
TGTGCCAGCAGTTGGGCGGGAGGGCCCCTCAATGAGCAGTTCTTC
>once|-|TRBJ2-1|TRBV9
CASSSFAGTGRMNEQFF
TGTGCCAGCAGCTCCTTCGCGGGGACCGGGCGAATGAATGAGCAGTTCTTC
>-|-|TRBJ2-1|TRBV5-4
CASSLATLRLADEQFF
TGTGCCAGCAGCTTGGCCACCCTCCGGCTAGCCGATGAGCAGTTCTTC
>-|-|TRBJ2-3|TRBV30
CAWRSPQWSSDTQYF
TGTGCCTGGAGATCCCCTCAGTGGAGCTCGGATACGCAGTATTTT
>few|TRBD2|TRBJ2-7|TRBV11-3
CASSPTGGNREQYF
TGTGCCAGCAGCCCCACGGGGGGAAATCGCGAGCAGTACTTC
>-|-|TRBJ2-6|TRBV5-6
CASSSPSSGANGLTF
TGTGCCAGCAGCTCCCCCTCCTCTGGGGCCAACGGCCTGACTTTC
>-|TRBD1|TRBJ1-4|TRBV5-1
CASSQGQANEKLFF
TGCGCCAGCAGCCAGGGACAGGCTAATGAAAAACTGTTTTTT
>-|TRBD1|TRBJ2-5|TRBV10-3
CAISDTGEETQYF
TGTGCCATCAGCGATACAGGGGAAGAGACCCAGTACTTC
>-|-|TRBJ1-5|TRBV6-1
CASNRVGNQPQHF
TGTGCCAGCAACAGGGTGGGCAATCAGCCCCAGCATTTT
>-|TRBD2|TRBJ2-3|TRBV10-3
CAISESGGRAGLSTDTQYF
TGTGCCATCAGTGAGTCGGGCGGTCGAGCGGGGTTATCCACAGATACGCAGTATTTT
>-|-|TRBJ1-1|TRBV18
CASSARDTDTEAFF
TGTGCCAGCTCAGCCCGGGACACCGACACTGAAGCTTTCTTT
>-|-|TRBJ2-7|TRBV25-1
CASSESLPRGGTYEQYF
TGTGCCAGCAGTGAATCCCTCCCCAGGGGCGGAACCTACGAGCAGTACTTC
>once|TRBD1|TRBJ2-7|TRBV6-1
CASSEGIGTATYEQYF
TGTGCCAGCAGTGAAGGCATCGGGACAGCTACCTACGAGCAGTACTTC
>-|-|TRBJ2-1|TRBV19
CASKYQRSYNEQFF
TGTGCCAGTAAATACCAGCGGTCCTACAATGAGCAGTTCTTC